This is a list of T cell receptor beta chains from one sample in a study of blood T cell repertoires in COVID-19. Only in-frame clones appear in the TCRdb table, and some are missing; sequencing was by immunoSEQ multiplex PCR. The sample records over 200,000 clones, about 85% being singletons. Sample: peripheral blood. The receptor set was obtained from a woman younger than 35 who had recovered from COVID-19. The CDR3 runs from the conserved cysteine through the conserved F or W. The D gene is left open where the match is weak. Not every row has a clone size; where given, it reads once, few, many or a size class.

v_gene	abundance	d_gene	j_gene	CDR3nt	CDR3aa
TRBV15	NA	NA	TRBJ2-3	TGTGCCACCAGCACCAACCCGCTGGGAGCGGGCGCAGATACGCAGTATTTT	CATSTNPLGAGADTQYF
TRBV6-5	NA	NA	TRBJ2-3	TGTGCCACCCTAAGAACAGATACGCAGTATTTT	CATLRTDTQYF
TRBV24-1	NA	TRBD2	TRBJ2-1	TGTGCCACCAGTGATTTGGGCGGGAGTTCCTACAATGAGCAGTTCTTC	CATSDLGGSSYNEQFF
TRBV5-1	NA	TRBD1	TRBJ1-1	TGCGCCAGCAGCTGGGGGGACAGGGTGTCCACTGAAGCTTTCTTT	CASSWGDRVSTEAFF
TRBV6-5	once	TRBD1	TRBJ1-4	TGTGCCAGCAGTCAGGACAGGGGGACTGAAAAACTGTTTTTT	CASSQDRGTEKLFF
TRBV7-8	once	NA	TRBJ1-1	TGTGCCAGCAGCCCGGAGAGCCCTGAAGCTTTCTTT	CASSPESPEAFF
TRBV2	NA	NA	TRBJ1-5	TGTGCCAGCAGACCGCGAGAAGGGGGTCAGCCCCAGCATTTT	CASRPREGGQPQHF
TRBV2	once	TRBD2	TRBJ2-7	TGTGCCAGCATCCTAGCGGGAGGGCCCTCCTACGAGCAGTACTTC	CASILAGGPSYEQYF
TRBV6-2/TRBV6-3	once	TRBD2	TRBJ2-7	TGTGCCAGCAGTCCCGGACTAGCCGGCGAGCAGTACTTC	CASSPGLAGEQYF
TRBV4-1	NA	NA	TRBJ2-3	TGCGCCAGCATGGGGAGTGCAGATACGCAGTATTTT	CASMGSADTQYF
TRBV6-5	NA	TRBD1	TRBJ2-7	TGTGCCAGCAGTTACTCGACAGGGCTGGTCTACGAGCAGTACTTC	CASSYSTGLVYEQYF
TRBV7-3	NA	NA	TRBJ2-1	TGTGCCAGCAGCTTAAGTTCTGGGAGCCATGAGCAGTTCTTC	CASSLSSGSHEQFF
TRBV15	NA	NA	TRBJ1-2	TGTGCCACCAGCAAGGTTCCCAGGGTATCCGGTGGCTACACCTTC	CATSKVPRVSGGYTF
TRBV30	NA	NA	TRBJ2-7	TGTGCCTGGAGTGTTTCGCGATCTTACGAGCAGTACTTC	CAWSVSRSYEQYF
TRBV13	NA	NA	TRBJ1-2	TGTGCCACCTTCCTTCAGGGCGGCCGCTATGGCTACACCTTC	CATFLQGGRYGYTF
TRBV5-4	NA	NA	TRBJ2-5	TGTGCCAGCAGCCCGGTGGCCCCGGGAAAGGAGACCCAGTACTTC	CASSPVAPGKETQYF
TRBV24-1	once	NA	TRBJ2-1	TGTGCCACCTCCCCGGCCGGGGTCTCCTACAATGAGCAGTTCTTC	CATSPAGVSYNEQFF
TRBV27	NA	TRBD2	TRBJ2-3	TGTGCCAGCACCCCCGGGACTACTAGCACAGATACGCAGTATTTT	CASTPGTTSTDTQYF
TRBV7-6	NA	NA	TRBJ1-5	TGTGCCAGCAGCCCAACCGGGTCCAATCAGCCCCAGCATTTT	CASSPTGSNQPQHF
TRBV19	NA	TRBD1	TRBJ1-4	TGTGCCAGTAGGGACAGGGGGCGGAATGAAAAACTGTTTTTT	CASRDRGRNEKLFF
TRBV11-2	NA	NA	TRBJ2-3	TGTGCCAGCAGCTTAGTGGGCAGGCAAACGGATACGCAGTATTTT	CASSLVGRQTDTQYF
TRBV6-6	NA	TRBD1	TRBJ2-1	TGTGCCAGCGCCCGACAGGGGGCTGGCGAGCAGTTCTTC	CASARQGAGEQFF
TRBV9	NA	TRBD2	TRBJ2-3	TGTGCCAGCAGCGTAGCGGGAGGGCCGGGTACGCAGTATTTT	CASSVAGGPGTQYF
TRBV15	NA	TRBD2	TRBJ2-3	TGTGCCACCATTCAGGGACTAGCAGACACAGATACGCAGTATTTT	CATIQGLADTDTQYF
TRBV7-2	NA	TRBD1	TRBJ1-2	TGTGCCAGCAGCAGCGACAGGGGGCAGTTTGGCTACACCTTC	CASSSDRGQFGYTF
TRBV5-5	NA	NA	TRBJ1-2	TGTGCCAGCAGCTTGGAGACTCCCTTCGGGGGCTACACCTTC	CASSLETPFGGYTF
TRBV13	once	TRBD1	TRBJ2-1	TGTGCCAGCAGCCTGGCATCAGGGGGAACATACAATGAGCAGTTCTTC	CASSLASGGTYNEQFF
TRBV3-1/TRBV3-2	NA	TRBD2	TRBJ2-6	TGTGCCAGCAGCCTCCGGACTAGCGGGGATGTTAGTGGGGCCAACGTCCTGACTTTC	CASSLRTSGDVSGANVLTF
TRBV18	NA	NA	TRBJ1-6	TGTGCCAGCTCAGTACAGGGCAGAAATTCACCCCTCCACTTT	CASSVQGRNSPLHF
TRBV6-6	NA	TRBD1	TRBJ1-1	TGTGCCAGCAGTCACCTAGCCCCTGGACAGGGGAAAACTGAAGCTTTCTTT	CASSHLAPGQGKTEAFF
TRBV30	once	NA	TRBJ2-1	TGTGCCTGGAGTCCAGGGTTCTACAATGAGCAGTTCTTC	CAWSPGFYNEQFF
TRBV27	NA	TRBD1	TRBJ1-2	TGTGCCAGCAGTTTCCAGACAGGGGGCGGTGGGAACTATGGCTACACCTTC	CASSFQTGGGGNYGYTF
TRBV5-4	NA	TRBD1	TRBJ1-2	TGTGCCAGCAGCAACAGGGGTTCTGGTGGCTACACCTTC	CASSNRGSGGYTF
TRBV11-2	NA	NA	TRBJ1-3	TGTGCCAGCCGAGCTGCGGGGGAAAACACCATATATTTT	CASRAAGENTIYF
TRBV7-9	NA	TRBD1	TRBJ2-7	TGTGCCAGCAGGAGACAGGGGGGTATTTACGAGCAGTACTTC	CASRRQGGIYEQYF
TRBV3-1/TRBV3-2	once	TRBD1	TRBJ1-5	TGTGCCAGCAGCCCCCGGGGACAGACAAATCAGCCCCAGCATTTT	CASSPRGQTNQPQHF
TRBV27	NA	NA	TRBJ2-3	TGTGCCAGCAGTTTATCGTCGCGTATCACAGATACGCAGTATTTT	CASSLSSRITDTQYF
TRBV21-1	NA	NA	TRBJ1-1	TGTGCCAGCAGCAAAGTTTCGGCTTTCTTT	CASSKVSAFF
TRBV2	NA	TRBD1	TRBJ1-1	TGTGCCAGCAGCTATGGGACAGGGCGAGATGAAGCTTTCTTT	CASSYGTGRDEAFF
TRBV11-2	NA	NA	TRBJ1-4	TGTGCCAGCAGCTCGCGGGGACTTGGTGAAAAACTGTTTTTT	CASSSRGLGEKLFF
TRBV7-9	once	NA	TRBJ1-2	TGTGCCAGCAGCTTAGACCGGGGAAGAGGCGGCTACACCTTC	CASSLDRGRGGYTF
TRBV18	NA	NA	TRBJ2-1	TGTGCCAGCTCACCATTTGGCGTACAGAGCTCCTACAATGAGCAGTTCTTC	CASSPFGVQSSYNEQFF
TRBV15	NA	NA	TRBJ2-1	TGTGCCACCAGCAGAGGAGTTTTCAATGAGCAGTTCTTC	CATSRGVFNEQFF
TRBV28	NA	NA	TRBJ2-7	TGTGCCAGCAGTTCGGTTGAGCAGTACTTC	CASSSVEQYF
TRBV19	NA	NA	TRBJ1-4	TGTGCCAGCAAGCCCCTGGGGAATTCAGGGGAAAAACTGTTTTTT	CASKPLGNSGEKLFF
TRBV5-1	NA	TRBD2	TRBJ2-3	TGCGCCAGCAGCGCCTCTACTAGCGGGAAGGCAGATACGCAGTATTTT	CASSASTSGKADTQYF
TRBV25-1	NA	NA	TRBJ2-5	TGTGCCAGCAGTGCTGACAGGGAGGCGCGTGAGACCCAGTACTTC	CASSADREARETQYF
TRBV29-1	few	TRBD2	TRBJ2-1	TGCAGCGTTGCGGGACTAGCAAACAATGAGCAGTTCTTC	CSVAGLANNEQFF
TRBV7-3	NA	NA	TRBJ2-2	TGTGCCAGCAGCTTAGCAGGGAACGGGGAGCTGTTTTTT	CASSLAGNGELFF
TRBV9	NA	TRBD1	TRBJ2-2	TGTGCCAGCAGCCCCCCGGACAGGCCCAACACCGGGGAGCTGTTTTTT	CASSPPDRPNTGELFF
TRBV7-2	NA	NA	TRBJ2-2	TGTGCCAGCAGGCGCACCGGAGATTTCGCCGGGGAGCTGTTTTTT	CASRRTGDFAGELFF
TRBV7-3	once	TRBD1	TRBJ1-2	TGTGCCAGCAGCCGTTCCGGGACAGGGGGCCTCTATGGCTACACCTTC	CASSRSGTGGLYGYTF
TRBV5-6	NA	NA	TRBJ1-5	TGTGCCAGCAGCTTGGGTAAGGGGACCCAGCATTTT	CASSLGKGTQHF
TRBV7-2	NA	TRBD2	TRBJ2-5	TGTGCCAGCAGCCCCGACCCTCTTAGCGGGCCCCAAGAGACCCAGTACTTC	CASSPDPLSGPQETQYF
TRBV6-5	NA	NA	TRBJ2-7	TGTGCCAGCTGGGGGGACGGAACCTACGAGCAGTACTTC	CASWGDGTYEQYF